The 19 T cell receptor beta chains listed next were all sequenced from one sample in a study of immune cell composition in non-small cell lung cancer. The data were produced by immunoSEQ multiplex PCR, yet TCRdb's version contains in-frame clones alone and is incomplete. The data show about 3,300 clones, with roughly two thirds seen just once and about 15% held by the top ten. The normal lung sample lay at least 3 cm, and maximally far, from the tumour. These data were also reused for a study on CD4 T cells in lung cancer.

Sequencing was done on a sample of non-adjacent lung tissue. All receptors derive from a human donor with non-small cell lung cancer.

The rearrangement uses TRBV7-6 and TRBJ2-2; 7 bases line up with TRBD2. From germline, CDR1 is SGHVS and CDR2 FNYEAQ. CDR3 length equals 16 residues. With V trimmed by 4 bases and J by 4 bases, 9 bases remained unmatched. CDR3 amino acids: CASSSASGAGTGELFF. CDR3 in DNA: TGTGCCAGCAGCTCCGCTAGCGGAGCGGGCACCGGGGAGCTGTTTTTT.

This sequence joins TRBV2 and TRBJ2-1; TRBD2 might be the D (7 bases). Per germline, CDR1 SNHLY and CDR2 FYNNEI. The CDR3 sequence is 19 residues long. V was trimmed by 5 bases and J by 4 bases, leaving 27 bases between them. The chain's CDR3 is CASSPGQPVAGAWYNEQFF. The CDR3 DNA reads TGTGCCAGCAGTCCCGGACAGCCGGTGGCGGGAGCCTGGTACAATGAGCAGTTCTTC.

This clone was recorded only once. DNA for the CDR3: TGCGCCAGCAGTGAGTCTCTAGCGGGAGGGCCCACAGATACGCAGTATTTT. It is translated as CASSESLAGGPTDTQYF. The chain uses TRBV10-2 and TRBJ2-3, with 12 bases that match TRBD2. Trimming took 0 bases from V and 2 from J; bases not matched to a gene: 3. CDR1 WSHSY and CDR2 SAAADI come from the germline V gene. The CDR3 runs 17 residues.

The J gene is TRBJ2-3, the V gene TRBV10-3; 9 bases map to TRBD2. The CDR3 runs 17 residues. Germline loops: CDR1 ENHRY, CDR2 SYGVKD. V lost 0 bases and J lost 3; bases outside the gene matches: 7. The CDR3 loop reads CAISESAGGVGTDTQYF. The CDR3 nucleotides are TGTGCCATCAGTGAGTCTGCGGGAGGGGTTGGGACAGATACGCAGTATTTT.

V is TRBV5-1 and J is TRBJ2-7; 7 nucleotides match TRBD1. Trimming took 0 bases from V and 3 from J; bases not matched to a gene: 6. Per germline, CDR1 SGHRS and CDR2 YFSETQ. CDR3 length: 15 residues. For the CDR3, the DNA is TGCGCCAGCAGCTTGGATGGGACAGACTACTACGAGCAGTACTTC. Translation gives CASSLDGTDYYEQYF.

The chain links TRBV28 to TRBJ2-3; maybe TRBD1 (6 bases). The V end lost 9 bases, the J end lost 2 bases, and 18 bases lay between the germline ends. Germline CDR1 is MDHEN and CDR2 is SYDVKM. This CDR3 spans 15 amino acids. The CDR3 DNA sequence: TGTGCCAGTGCAGCTCCGGACAGACTCACAGATACGCAGTATTTT. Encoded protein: CASAAPDRLTDTQYF.

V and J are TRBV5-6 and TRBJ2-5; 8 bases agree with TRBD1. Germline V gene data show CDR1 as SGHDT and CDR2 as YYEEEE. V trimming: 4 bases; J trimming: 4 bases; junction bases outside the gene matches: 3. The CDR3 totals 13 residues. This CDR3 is CASSTDRGETQYF. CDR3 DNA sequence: TGTGCCAGCAGCACCGACAGGGGAGAGACCCAGTACTTC.

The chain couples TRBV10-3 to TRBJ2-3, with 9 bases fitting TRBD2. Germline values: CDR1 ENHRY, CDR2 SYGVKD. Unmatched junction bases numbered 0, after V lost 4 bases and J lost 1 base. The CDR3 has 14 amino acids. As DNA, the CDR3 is TGTGCCATCAGTGGGACTAGCGGCACAGATACGCAGTATTTT. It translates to CAISGTSGTDTQYF.

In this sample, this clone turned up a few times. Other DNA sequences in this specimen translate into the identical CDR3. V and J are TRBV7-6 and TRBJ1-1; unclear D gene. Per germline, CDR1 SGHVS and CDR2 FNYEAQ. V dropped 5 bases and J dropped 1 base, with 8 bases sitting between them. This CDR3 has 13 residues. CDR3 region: CASSRQSNTEAFF. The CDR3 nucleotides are TGTGCCAGCAGCCGACAATCGAACACTGAAGCTTTCTTT.

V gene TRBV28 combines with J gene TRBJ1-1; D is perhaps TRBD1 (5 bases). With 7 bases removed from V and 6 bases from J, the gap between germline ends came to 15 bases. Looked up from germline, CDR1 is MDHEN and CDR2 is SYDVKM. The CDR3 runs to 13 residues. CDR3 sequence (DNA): TGTGCCAGCATGATGGGGGGAACCCCTGAAGCTTTCTTT. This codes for CASMMGGTPEAFF.

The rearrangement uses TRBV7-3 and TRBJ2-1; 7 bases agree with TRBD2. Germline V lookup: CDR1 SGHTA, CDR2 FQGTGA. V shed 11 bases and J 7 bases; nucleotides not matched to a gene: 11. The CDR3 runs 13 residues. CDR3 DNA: TGTGCCTCTGGCAGGGAGGGACTAAATGAGCAGTTCTTC. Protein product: CASGREGLNEQFF.

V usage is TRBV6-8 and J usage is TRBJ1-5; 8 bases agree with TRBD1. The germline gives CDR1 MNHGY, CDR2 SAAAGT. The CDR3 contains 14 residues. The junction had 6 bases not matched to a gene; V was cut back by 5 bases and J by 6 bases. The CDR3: CASSPGGWSQPQHF. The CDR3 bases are TGTGCCAGCAGTCCAGGGGGCTGGAGTCAGCCCCAGCATTTT.

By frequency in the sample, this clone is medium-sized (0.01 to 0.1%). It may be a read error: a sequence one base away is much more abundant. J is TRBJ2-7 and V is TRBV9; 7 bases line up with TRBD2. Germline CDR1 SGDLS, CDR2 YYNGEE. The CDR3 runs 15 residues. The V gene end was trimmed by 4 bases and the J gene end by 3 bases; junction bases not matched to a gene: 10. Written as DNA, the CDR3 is TGTGCCAGCAGCCCTACTAGCGTGAGTAGCTACGAGCAGTACTTC. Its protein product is CASSPTSVSSYEQYF.

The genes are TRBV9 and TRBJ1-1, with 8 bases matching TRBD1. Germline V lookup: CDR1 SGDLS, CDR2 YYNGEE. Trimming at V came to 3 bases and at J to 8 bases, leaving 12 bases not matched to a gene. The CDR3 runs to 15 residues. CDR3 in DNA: TGTGCCAGCAGCGATTCAGGGGGCCCTGGCGTAGAAGCTTTCTTT. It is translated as CASSDSGGPGVEAFF.

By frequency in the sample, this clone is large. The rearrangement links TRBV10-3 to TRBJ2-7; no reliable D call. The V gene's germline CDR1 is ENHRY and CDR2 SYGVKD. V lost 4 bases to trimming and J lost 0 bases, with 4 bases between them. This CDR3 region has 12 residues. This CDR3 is CAISGSSYEQYV. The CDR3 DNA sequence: TGTGCCATCAGTGGGAGCTCCTACGAGCAGTACGTC.

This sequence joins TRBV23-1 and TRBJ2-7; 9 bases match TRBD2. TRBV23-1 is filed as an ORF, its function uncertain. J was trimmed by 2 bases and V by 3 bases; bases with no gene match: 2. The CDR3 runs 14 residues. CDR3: CASSQREGPYEQYV. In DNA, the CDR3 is TGCGCCAGCAGTCAGCGGGAGGGCCCCTACGAGCAGTACGTC.

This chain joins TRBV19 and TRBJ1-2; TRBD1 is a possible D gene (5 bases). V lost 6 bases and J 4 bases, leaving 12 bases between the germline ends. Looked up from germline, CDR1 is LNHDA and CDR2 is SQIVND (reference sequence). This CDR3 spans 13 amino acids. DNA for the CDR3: TGTGCCAGTAGACCGGACACTGTCTATGGCTACACCTTC. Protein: CASRPDTVYGYTF.

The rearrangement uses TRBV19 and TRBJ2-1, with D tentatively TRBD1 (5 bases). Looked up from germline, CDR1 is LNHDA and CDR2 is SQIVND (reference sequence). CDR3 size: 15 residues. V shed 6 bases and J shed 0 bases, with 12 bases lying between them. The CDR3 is CASSQTVSSYNEQFF. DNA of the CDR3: TGTGCCAGTAGCCAGACAGTGAGCTCCTACAATGAGCAGTTCTTC.

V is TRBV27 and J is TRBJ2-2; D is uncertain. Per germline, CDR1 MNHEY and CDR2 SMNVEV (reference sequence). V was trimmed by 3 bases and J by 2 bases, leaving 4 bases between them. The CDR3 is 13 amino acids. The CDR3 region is CASSFPNTGELFF. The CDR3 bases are TGTGCCAGCAGTTTCCCTAACACCGGGGAGCTGTTTTTT.